Listed below are T cell receptor beta chains from one sample, sequenced in a study of T cell responses to AZD1222 COVID-19 vaccine. Method: immunoSEQ multiplex PCR; TCRdb's copy keeps in-frame clones and lacks some. The sample lists approximately 120,000 clones, roughly 90% occurring once. Sequenced here: peripheral blood, sampled on day 0 of AZD1222 vaccination. Receptor source: an adult in good health. CDR3s include the opening cysteine and the closing phenylalanine or tryptophan. The order of the fields is D gene, clone size, J gene, V gene, CDR3 protein, CDR3 DNA. A D gene is named only where the DNA matches it firmly. Size values are once, few and many counts, or a class for expanded clones, and some rows have none.

>-|-|TRBJ2-7|TRBV30
CAWSSISGAQYF
TGTGCCTGGAGTTCCATCTCCGGAGCGCAGTACTTC
>TRBD2|-|TRBJ2-1|TRBV13
CASSLLVRLAGGNEQFF
TGTGCCAGCAGCTTATTGGTTAGGCTAGCGGGGGGAAATGAGCAGTTCTTC
>-|-|TRBJ2-7|TRBV7-9
CASSSRWTDEQYF
TGTGCCAGCAGCTCCCGCTGGACAGACGAGCAGTACTTC
>TRBD2|-|TRBJ2-5|TRBV6-2/TRBV6-3
CASSYSRNSGGPQETQYF
TGTGCCAGCAGTTACTCGCGGAATAGCGGGGGGCCTCAAGAGACCCAGTACTTC
>TRBD1|-|TRBJ2-1|TRBV5-1
CASSPWTGGKVDNEQFF
TGCGCCAGCAGCCCCTGGACAGGGGGCAAGGTAGACAATGAGCAGTTCTTC
>TRBD1|-|TRBJ1-1|TRBV9
CASSVFGQAGYTEAFF
TGTGCCAGCAGCGTATTCGGACAGGCAGGGTACACTGAAGCTTTCTTT
>-|-|TRBJ1-2|TRBV3-1/TRBV3-2
CASSQQGLDYGYTF
TGTGCCAGCAGCCAACAGGGTTTGGACTATGGCTACACCTTC
>-|once|TRBJ2-7|TRBV6-6
CASSLSRGLGEQYF
TGTGCCAGCAGTCTTAGCCGGGGTCTGGGGGAGCAGTACTTC
>TRBD1|-|TRBJ1-3|TRBV27
CASSSVQGQVRGWSGNTIYF
TGTGCCAGCAGTTCCGTCCAAGGACAGGTCCGCGGGTGGTCTGGAAACACCATATATTTT
>-|-|TRBJ1-5|TRBV24-1
CATSDRGPQPQHF
TGTGCCACCAGTGACCGTGGGCCTCAGCCCCAGCATTTT
>TRBD2|-|TRBJ2-7|TRBV11-2
CASTLAGTYEQYF
TGTGCCAGCACCCTAGCGGGAACCTACGAGCAGTACTTC
>-|-|TRBJ1-3|TRBV25-1
CASSEFSLGQGGNTIYF
TGTGCCAGCAGTGAATTTTCTCTTGGGCAGGGTGGAAACACCATATATTTT
>-|few|TRBJ1-2|TRBV29-1
CSVEDLVGTEYGYTF
TGCAGCGTTGAAGATCTGGTAGGGACTGAATATGGCTACACCTTC
>TRBD1|-|TRBJ1-5|TRBV6-6
CASRSRQGSDNQPQHF
TGTGCCAGCAGGTCCCGACAGGGATCGGACAATCAGCCCCAGCATTTT
>TRBD1|-|TRBJ2-1|TRBV4-2
CASSQWQGADNEQFF
TGTGCCAGCAGCCAATGGCAGGGGGCCGATAATGAGCAGTTCTTC
>-|-|TRBJ1-2|TRBV18
CASSVDISYGYTF
TGTGCCAGCTCAGTGGACATCTCTTATGGCTACACCTTC
>-|few|TRBJ1-5|TRBV6-6
CASNPGQYSNQPQHF
TGTGCCAGCAACCCCGGGCAGTATAGCAATCAGCCCCAGCATTTT
>-|-|TRBJ1-1|TRBV19
CASSIRGAGTEAFF
TGTGCCAGTAGTATCAGGGGCGCGGGCACTGAAGCTTTCTTT
>TRBD2|-|TRBJ2-1|TRBV19
CASSIDPAGDYNEQFF
TGTGCCAGTAGTATCGACCCAGCGGGGGACTACAATGAGCAGTTCTTC
>-|-|TRBJ1-1|TRBV2
CASSAGSLGTEAFF
TGTGCCAGCAGTGCAGGCAGTCTGGGCACTGAAGCTTTCTTT
>-|-|TRBJ2-3|TRBV30
CAWRGMAGSTDTQYF
TGTGCCTGGAGGGGTATGGCGGGCAGCACAGATACGCAGTATTTT
>TRBD1|-|TRBJ2-7|TRBV6-5
CASKLMGQSYEQYF
TGTGCCAGCAAACTTATGGGACAGTCCTACGAGCAGTACTTC
>-|-|TRBJ2-7|TRBV5-5
CASSSYRDLSEQYF
TGTGCCAGCAGCTCCTACAGGGATTTGTCCGAGCAGTACTTC
>-|-|TRBJ2-2|TRBV28
CASRRHRASNTGELFF
TGTGCCAGCAGGCGACACAGGGCTTCGAACACCGGGGAGCTGTTTTTT
>TRBD1|-|TRBJ1-5|TRBV5-8
CASSQYRIQGAGNQPQHF
TGTGCCAGCAGCCAATATCGTATACAGGGGGCAGGCAATCAGCCCCAGCATTTT
>-|-|TRBJ1-1|TRBV12-3/TRBV12-4
CASSMRTEAFF
TGTGCCAGCAGTATGAGGACAGAAGCTTTCTTT
>-|-|TRBJ2-7|TRBV6-4
CASTNGDKYEQYF
TGTGCCAGCACCAACGGGGACAAATACGAGCAGTACTTC
>-|-|TRBJ2-1|TRBV6-4
CASSDSESQFF
TGTGCCAGCAGTGATAGCGAGTCCCAGTTCTTC
>-|-|TRBJ2-4|TRBV7-9
CASSSTLLAKNIQYF
TGTGCCAGCAGCTCGACCCTTCTAGCCAAAAACATTCAGTACTTC
>-|medium-sized|TRBJ2-2|TRBV7-9
CASSPKGANTGELFF
TGTGCCAGCAGCCCAAAGGGGGCGAACACCGGGGAGCTGTTTTTT
>TRBD2|-|TRBJ2-7|TRBV27
CASSFGGGALYEQYF
TGTGCCAGCAGTTTCGGCGGGGGGGCCCTGTACGAGCAGTACTTC
>TRBD1|-|TRBJ1-3|TRBV9
CASSERTGGRNTIYF
TGTGCCAGCAGCGAGAGGACAGGGGGGAGGAACACCATATATTTT
>-|-|TRBJ1-2|TRBV3-1/TRBV3-2
CASSQVRGGYGYTF
TGTGCCAGCAGCCAAGTACGGGGGGGCTATGGCTACACCTTC
>-|-|TRBJ1-4|TRBV5-1
CASSFGRPTNEKLFF
TGCGCCAGCAGCTTCGGGAGGCCGACTAATGAAAAACTGTTTTTT
>-|-|TRBJ1-5|TRBV28
CASTLGGAGNQPQHF
TGTGCCAGCACACTCGGGGGGGCGGGCAATCAGCCCCAGCATTTT
>-|-|TRBJ1-1|TRBV5-1
CASSFKTQAPPEAFF
TGCGCCAGCAGCTTCAAAACACAGGCTCCGCCTGAAGCTTTCTTT
>TRBD1|-|TRBJ2-1|TRBV27
CASSLAAYGQGAFEQFF
TGTGCCAGCAGTTTAGCGGCATATGGACAGGGGGCATTTGAGCAGTTCTTC
>-|-|TRBJ1-1|TRBV29-1
CSVDIGTHEAFF
TGCAGCGTTGATATTGGCACCCATGAAGCTTTCTTT
>-|-|TRBJ1-4|TRBV30
CAWMFQGREKLFF
TGTGCCTGGATGTTTCAGGGTCGAGAAAAACTGTTTTTT
>-|-|TRBJ1-1|TRBV7-8
CASSLVGAGIRTEAFF
TGTGCCAGCAGCTTAGTTGGGGCAGGGATACGCACTGAAGCTTTCTTT
>-|-|TRBJ2-2|TRBV19
CASSIAGGELFF
TGTGCCAGTAGTATAGCTGGCGGGGAGCTGTTTTTT
>-|-|TRBJ2-5|TRBV4-3
CASSQQGFQETQYF
TGCGCCAGCAGCCAACAGGGTTTCCAAGAGACCCAGTACTTC
>-|-|TRBJ2-1|TRBV7-9
CASSSLDPTYNEQFF
TGTGCCAGCAGCTCCCTGGACCCCACCTACAATGAGCAGTTCTTC
>TRBD2|-|TRBJ2-1|TRBV2
CASSASGLYYNEQFF
TGTGCCAGCAGTGCTAGCGGGTTGTACTACAATGAGCAGTTCTTC
>TRBD1|few|TRBJ2-2|TRBV2
CASSEGTGGTGELFF
TGTGCCAGCAGTGAAGGGACAGGGGGAACCGGGGAGCTGTTTTTT